This paragraph reports one T cell receptor (beta chain). This entry comes from a study of Tregs in tolerant kidney transplant recipients. Here immunoSEQ multiplex PCR was the method, and the copy in TCRdb shows in-frame clones only, minus some. The table shows over 60,000 clones, with around 84% occurring only once. The receptor was derived from a human donor in good health. The specimen sequenced was CD4+ T cells from blood.

The CDR3 region is CASRPRSQGANTEAFF. The CDR3 DNA sequence: TGTGCCAGCAGACCGAGAAGTCAGGGGGCGAACACTGAAGCTTTCTTT. The chain couples TRBV7-2 to TRBJ1-1; 8 bases line up with TRBD1. Germline V gene lookup returns CDR1 SGHTA and CDR2 FQGNSA. Losses at the gene ends were 6 bases for V and 1 base for J; bases not matched to a gene: 10. This CDR3 has 16 amino acids.